One and the same sample provided the 8 T cell receptor beta chains below, sequenced in a study of blood T cell repertoires in COVID-19. TCRdb's table, derived via immunoSEQ multiplex PCR, lists solely in-frame clones and lacks some. The profile shows about 440,000 clones, approximately 90% of them singletons. The specimen sequenced was peripheral blood. The source of these receptors is a woman in her 30s with acute or convalescent COVID-19.

This chain joins TRBV7-9 and TRBJ1-6; 7 bases align to TRBD1. Trimming took 10 bases from V and 8 from J; bases not matched to a gene: 8. Germline lookup yields CDR1 SEHNR and CDR2 FQNEAQ (reference sequence). The CDR3 is 13 residues long. Written as DNA, the CDR3 is TGTGCCACCGGCAGGACAGGCGATTCACCCCTCCACTTT. As protein: CATGRTGDSPLHF.

The rearrangement links TRBV7-8 to TRBJ1-6; D unclear. Trimming removed 1 base from V and 9 bases from J, with 16 bases in between. The CDR3 runs 16 residues. Germline CDR1 and CDR2: SGHVS and FQNEAQ. This CDR3 reads CASSLGPNYLGSPLHF. Written as DNA, the CDR3 is TGTGCCAGCAGCTTAGGTCCCAACTACCTCGGTTCACCCCTCCACTTT.

The rearrangement uses TRBV28 and TRBJ2-5; 10 bases map to TRBD1. J lost 5 bases, V lost 1 base, and 13 bases had no gene match. The CDR3 runs to 18 residues. The germline CDR1 and CDR2 sequences are MDHEN and SYDVKM. CDR3 DNA sequence: TGTGCCAGCAGTTTATTGCCCCCTTTGGACAGGGGGAGGGAGACCCAGTACTTC. Translated: CASSLLPPLDRGRETQYF.

This clone appeared once. This chain uses TRBV4-1 with TRBJ1-4; D unresolved. V was clipped by 4 bases and J by 0 bases, with 9 bases between them. This CDR3 has 15 amino acids. From germline, CDR1 is MGHRA and CDR2 YSYEKL. The CDR3 DNA reads TGCGCCAGCAGCCCGCCGGGAACAACTAATGAAAAACTGTTTTTT. Translated: CASSPPGTTNEKLFF.

This clone was counted a few times. V usage is TRBV5-4 and J usage is TRBJ1-2, with 7 bases aligning to TRBD1. Germline V gene data show CDR1 as SGHNT and CDR2 as YYREEE (reference sequence). V gave up 4 bases and J gave up 8 bases; unmatched junction bases: 5. The CDR3 extends over 12 amino acids. The chain's CDR3 is CASSVTGVGYTF. CDR3 in DNA: TGTGCCAGCAGCGTCACAGGGGTAGGCTACACCTTC.

The chain links TRBV5-4 to TRBJ2-7, with 10 bases fitting TRBD1. CDR3 size: 13 residues. Germline CDR1 and CDR2: SGHNT and YYREEE (reference sequence). J gave up 6 bases and V 4 bases, and 4 bases lay outside the gene matches. The CDR3 sequence is CASSHRDRGEQYF. CDR3 coding DNA: TGTGCCAGCAGCCACCGGGACAGGGGCGAGCAGTACTTC.

The J gene is TRBJ1-1, the V gene TRBV4-2, with D unresolved. This CDR3 has 11 residues. CDR1 LGHNA and CDR2 YNFKEQ come from the germline V gene. The V end was cut by 2 bases, the J end by 6 bases, with 4 bases between. The CDR3 DNA follows: TGTGCCAGCAGCCAAAGAGCTGAAGCTTTCTTT. Translating gives CASSQRAEAFF.

This sequence joins TRBV11-3 and TRBJ1-6; the D gene is possibly TRBD1 (6 bases). The CDR3 consists of 18 residues. The germline V gene encodes CDR1 SGHNT and CDR2 YENEEA. The V and J ends lost 11 bases and 1 base respectively, with 24 bases between them. In nucleotides, the CDR3 is TGTGCCTCCTTTAGAAAATCACACAGGGTTTCCTATAATTCACCCCTCCACTTT. Protein product: CASFRKSHRVSYNSPLHF.